This TCR beta chain is drawn from a study of human T cells and chemical hapten exposure. Time point denoted: patch test 1, 2 weeks after DPC sensitization. Documented treatment: therapeutic diphenylcyclopropenone sensitization with weekly scalp DPC. TCRdb independently ran MiXCR on the RACE reads; one entry per CDR3 protein. The data hold roughly 180,000 distinct CDR3 sequences, with 20% to 25% observed a single time. The CDR3 loop spans 13 amino acids. The V gene's germline CDR1 is MNHEY and CDR2 SMNVEV (reference sequence). Trimming stripped 7 bases from V and 2 bases from J, with 11 bases between. The sequencing used whole blood, collected in connection with sensitization to the hapten diphenylcyclopropenone (DPC). The chain has TRBV27 and TRBJ1-1; D is undetermined. This TCR derives from a woman in her forties or fifties with alopecia areata. Some clones in this sample may be carry-over from other donors' samples. The CDR3 loop is CASINPHNTEAFF. CDR3 DNA sequence: TGTGCCAGCATCAATCCCCACAACACTGAAGCTTTCTTT.